What follows is one T cell receptor (beta chain) and its context. Germline lookup yields CDR1 SGHRS and CDR2 YFSETQ. The germline V and J ends were trimmed by 5 bases and 0 bases, with 9 bases remaining between them. This CDR3 spans 14 amino acids. The data originate from a study of cytomegalovirus exposure and HLA in healthy donors. A multiplex PCR was run with 60 Vbeta primers and 13 Jbeta primers. Clones were read by immunoSEQ multiplex PCR, and TCRdb kept only the in-frame ones, dropping some. The data hold hundreds of thousands of clones, with approximately 90% observed a single time. This sequence joins TRBV5-1 and TRBJ1-3; D uncertain. The sequencing input was PBMCs. The clonotype was recovered from a woman between 18 and 29 years old in good health and CMV-seronegative. The CDR3 region is CASRSEISGNTIYF. The DNA for the CDR3 is TGCGCCAGCAGAAGTGAGATCTCTGGAAACACCATATATTTT. The full variable domain, completed using reference TRBV5-1 and TRBJ1-3, is KAGVTQTPRYLIKTRGQQVTLSCSPISGHRSVSWYQQTPGQGLQFLFEYFSETQRNKGNFPGRFSGRQFSNSRSEMNVSTLELGDSALYLCASRSEISGNTIYFGEGSWLTVV.